This is a list of T cell receptor beta chains from one sample in a study of CD8 T cells in Susac syndrome. TCRdb passed the immunoSEQ multiplex PCR reads through MiXCR, listing each CDR3 protein once. Of around 190,000 distinct CDR3 sequences listed, approximately 94% are singletons. The sequencing sample was made of CD4+ T cells from PBMCs. Source of these receptors: a human donor in good health. Both conserved end residues are part of each CDR3. Fields, in order: CDR3 DNA, CDR3 protein, J gene, clone size, V gene, D gene. A D gene is named only where the DNA matches it firmly. Clone size is not always given. Where it is, it says once, few, many or a class for expanded clones.

CDR3 DNA: TGCAGCGTGTATAGGACAGGAAAGGGAGAGCCCCAGCATTTT
CDR3 protein: CSVYRTGKGEPQHF
J gene: TRBJ1-5
clone size: NA
V gene: TRBV29-1
D gene: TRBD1

CDR3 DNA: TGTGCCTGGAGAGTGATTAGCGGGAACTCCTACGAGCAGTACTTC
CDR3 protein: CAWRVISGNSYEQYF
J gene: TRBJ2-7
clone size: NA
V gene: TRBV30
D gene: TRBD2

CDR3 DNA: TGTGCCAGCCCCCCGGACGACAATCAGCCCCAGCATTTT
CDR3 protein: CASPPDDNQPQHF
J gene: TRBJ1-5
clone size: NA
V gene: TRBV18
D gene: NA

CDR3 DNA: TGTGCCAGCAGCCTTAGGACAGGGGGCTCTGGGGCCAACGTCCTGACTTTC
CDR3 protein: CASSLRTGGSGANVLTF
J gene: TRBJ2-6
clone size: NA
V gene: TRBV3-1
D gene: TRBD1

CDR3 DNA: TGCGCCAGCAGTCAATCAGGCGGGGGCGCGGAAAGCGGCTACGAGCAGTACTTC
CDR3 protein: CASSQSGGGAESGYEQYF
J gene: TRBJ2-7
clone size: NA
V gene: TRBV23-1
D gene: NA

CDR3 DNA: TGCAGTGCTGGAGAAGGGGTACAGCCCCAGCATTTT
CDR3 protein: CSAGEGVQPQHF
J gene: TRBJ1-5
clone size: NA
V gene: TRBV20-1
D gene: NA

CDR3 DNA: TGCAGCGTTGAAGGGAGGGAATCGAACACCGGGGAGCTGTTTTTT
CDR3 protein: CSVEGRESNTGELFF
J gene: TRBJ2-2
clone size: NA
V gene: TRBV29-1
D gene: NA

CDR3 DNA: TGTGCCAGCAGCCAAGGTGGCAGTCAAGAGACCCAGTACTTC
CDR3 protein: CASSQGGSQETQYF
J gene: TRBJ2-5
clone size: NA
V gene: TRBV3-1
D gene: NA

CDR3 DNA: TGTGCCAGCAGCCCCCGGACAGCCCAGTACTTC
CDR3 protein: CASSPRTAQYF
J gene: TRBJ2-5
clone size: NA
V gene: TRBV12-3/TRBV12-4
D gene: NA

CDR3 DNA: TGCAGCGCGACTTTGGGCTCGAACACTGAAGCTTTCTTT
CDR3 protein: CSATLGSNTEAFF
J gene: TRBJ1-1
clone size: once
V gene: TRBV29-1
D gene: NA

CDR3 DNA: TGTGCCACCAGCAGAGAGGGGACCGGGGAGCTGTTTTTT
CDR3 protein: CATSREGTGELFF
J gene: TRBJ2-2
clone size: NA
V gene: TRBV15
D gene: NA

CDR3 DNA: TGTGCCGGAAGAAAGGGGGCCCGCACAGATACGCAGTATTTT
CDR3 protein: CAGRKGARTDTQYF
J gene: TRBJ2-3
clone size: NA
V gene: TRBV6-1
D gene: TRBD1

CDR3 DNA: TGCAGCGCCAGGCAGTCCTCCTACGAGCAGTACTTC
CDR3 protein: CSARQSSYEQYF
J gene: TRBJ2-7
clone size: NA
V gene: TRBV29-1
D gene: NA

CDR3 DNA: TGCAGTGCTAGAGATATATCGGGATCGAGCAATGAGCAGTTCTTC
CDR3 protein: CSARDISGSSNEQFF
J gene: TRBJ2-1
clone size: NA
V gene: TRBV20-1
D gene: NA

CDR3 DNA: TGCAGTGTATCACTTCTTTTAGCGGGAGAGACCACAGATACGCAGTATTTT
CDR3 protein: CSVSLLLAGETTDTQYF
J gene: TRBJ2-3
clone size: NA
V gene: TRBV20-1
D gene: TRBD2

CDR3 DNA: TGTGCCAGCAGCCGGTGGGACAACCCTGGGACCGGGTCGTTCTTC
CDR3 protein: CASSRWDNPGTGSFF
J gene: TRBJ2-1
clone size: NA
V gene: TRBV3-1
D gene: NA

CDR3 DNA: TGTGCCAGCAGCTCGCGACAGTTTGGGGTAGCCAAAAACATTCAGTACTTC
CDR3 protein: CASSSRQFGVAKNIQYF
J gene: TRBJ2-4
clone size: NA
V gene: TRBV14
D gene: NA

CDR3 DNA: TGCAGCGTTGGCCAGCCAAGGGGTGAGCAGTTCTTC
CDR3 protein: CSVGQPRGEQFF
J gene: TRBJ2-1
clone size: NA
V gene: TRBV29-1
D gene: NA

CDR3 DNA: TGTGCCAGCACCACTAGCACGGCGCAGTTCTTC
CDR3 protein: CASTTSTAQFF
J gene: TRBJ2-1
clone size: NA
V gene: TRBV12-3/TRBV12-4
D gene: NA

CDR3 DNA: TGTGCCAGCAGGCGATCGGGACAGGGGGCTGGAGATACGCAGTATTTT
CDR3 protein: CASRRSGQGAGDTQYF
J gene: TRBJ2-3
clone size: NA
V gene: TRBV12-3/TRBV12-4
D gene: TRBD1

CDR3 DNA: TGCGCCAGCAGCCAAGATCCCCCCGGGACTAGAGACAATGAGCAGTTCTTC
CDR3 protein: CASSQDPPGTRDNEQFF
J gene: TRBJ2-1
clone size: NA
V gene: TRBV4-3
D gene: TRBD2

CDR3 DNA: TGTGCCAGCAGCTTATCCGGGACTAGCCCCAATGAGCAGTTCTTC
CDR3 protein: CASSLSGTSPNEQFF
J gene: TRBJ2-1
clone size: NA
V gene: TRBV7-6
D gene: TRBD2

CDR3 DNA: TGCAGTGCTAGAGATAGGGTAAAAGGGGCGAACTACGAGCAGTACTTC
CDR3 protein: CSARDRVKGANYEQYF
J gene: TRBJ2-7
clone size: NA
V gene: TRBV20-1
D gene: NA

CDR3 DNA: TGCTCAGGAGGGACTGAAGCTTTCTTT
CDR3 protein: CSGGTEAFF
J gene: TRBJ1-1
clone size: NA
V gene: TRBV29-1
D gene: NA

CDR3 DNA: TGCAGCGTTGAAGAAGGCCAGAGGGCCTTTGGAAACACCATATATTTT
CDR3 protein: CSVEEGQRAFGNTIYF
J gene: TRBJ1-3
clone size: NA
V gene: TRBV29-1
D gene: NA

CDR3 DNA: TGTGCCTGGAGTGAATTCTATGGCTACACCTTC
CDR3 protein: CAWSEFYGYTF
J gene: TRBJ1-2
clone size: NA
V gene: TRBV30
D gene: NA

CDR3 DNA: TGCAGCGTTCTGACAGGGAACACTGAAGCTTTCTTT
CDR3 protein: CSVLTGNTEAFF
J gene: TRBJ1-1
clone size: NA
V gene: TRBV29-1
D gene: NA

CDR3 DNA: TGTGCCGTTCCGACCGGAAAGAATGAAAAACTGTTTTTT
CDR3 protein: CAVPTGKNEKLFF
J gene: TRBJ1-4
clone size: NA
V gene: TRBV15
D gene: NA

CDR3 DNA: TGCAGCGTATCGTATGACAGGGGTTCGAATGGCTACACCTTC
CDR3 protein: CSVSYDRGSNGYTF
J gene: TRBJ1-2
clone size: NA
V gene: TRBV29-1
D gene: TRBD1

CDR3 DNA: TGTGCCAGCAGCCAAGCCCACGGACCCACAGATACGCAGTATTTT
CDR3 protein: CASSQAHGPTDTQYF
J gene: TRBJ2-3
clone size: NA
V gene: TRBV3-1
D gene: NA

CDR3 DNA: TGTGCCAGCAGCCAAGTACGACCTACCTCCACAGATACGCAGTATTTT
CDR3 protein: CASSQVRPTSTDTQYF
J gene: TRBJ2-3
clone size: NA
V gene: TRBV3-1
D gene: NA

CDR3 DNA: TGTGCCAGCACGGACCGGGACCAGGTTGCGGGTGAGCAGTACTTC
CDR3 protein: CASTDRDQVAGEQYF
J gene: TRBJ2-7
clone size: NA
V gene: TRBV6-2/TRBV6-3
D gene: NA

CDR3 DNA: TGTGCCTGGAAGGACAGGGAGAACACTGAAGCTTTCTTT
CDR3 protein: CAWKDRENTEAFF
J gene: TRBJ1-1
clone size: NA
V gene: TRBV30
D gene: TRBD1

CDR3 DNA: TGTGCCAGCACCGGGACAGCAAACACCGGGGAGCTGTTTTTT
CDR3 protein: CASTGTANTGELFF
J gene: TRBJ2-2
clone size: NA
V gene: TRBV7-2
D gene: TRBD1

CDR3 DNA: TGTGCCTGGAGTAGACTAGCGGGCTACAATGAGCAGTTCTTC
CDR3 protein: CAWSRLAGYNEQFF
J gene: TRBJ2-1
clone size: few
V gene: TRBV30
D gene: TRBD2

CDR3 DNA: TGTGCCACCAGTGAGGGGGGCTATAGCAATCAGCCCCAGCATTTT
CDR3 protein: CATSEGGYSNQPQHF
J gene: TRBJ1-5
clone size: NA
V gene: TRBV24-1
D gene: NA

CDR3 DNA: TGTGCCAGCAGCTTAGCCCGGGACTCCTACGAGCAGTACTTC
CDR3 protein: CASSLARDSYEQYF
J gene: TRBJ2-7
clone size: NA
V gene: TRBV7-2
D gene: NA

CDR3 DNA: TGTGCCAGCAGTCTTCAGGGATCCACTGGAAACACCATATATTTT
CDR3 protein: CASSLQGSTGNTIYF
J gene: TRBJ1-3
clone size: NA
V gene: TRBV2
D gene: NA

CDR3 DNA: TGTGCCAGCAGCTTCGGATTTACCTACAATGAGCAGTTCTTC
CDR3 protein: CASSFGFTYNEQFF
J gene: TRBJ2-1
clone size: NA
V gene: TRBV7-2
D gene: NA